These 4 T cell receptor beta chains originate from one sample sequenced in a study of CD8+ T cells in alopecia areata. The treatment here: oral pan-JAK inhibitor, 5-10 mg twice daily. The authors extracted RNA and reverse transcribed it into cDNA as the sequencing template. Clones were sequenced by immunoSEQ multiplex PCR, and TCRdb holds only the in-frame ones, with some missing. The data contain roughly 100,000 clones, about nine tenths of them singletons. Sequencing used CD8+ T cells sorted from blood, obtained at approximately week 34, from a patient treated with tofacitinib. The receptors shown here come from a human donor with alopecia areata.

This clone was observed once. V gene TRBV27 combines with J gene TRBJ1-1; 9 nucleotides match TRBD1. The length of the CDR3 is 16 residues. Germline values: CDR1 MNHEY, CDR2 SMNVEV (reference sequence). The junction had 5 bases not matched to a gene; V was cut back by 3 bases and J by 0 bases. CDR3 DNA: TGTGCCAGCAGTTTCCGGACAGGGGATATGAACACTGAAGCTTTCTTT. This sequence encodes CASSFRTGDMNTEAFF.

The V gene is TRBV4-1, the J gene TRBJ2-1; D is ambiguous. V dropped 0 bases and J dropped 0 bases, with 9 bases sitting between them. There are 16 residues in the CDR3. In germline, CDR1 is MGHRA, CDR2 YSYEKL. The CDR3 spells CASSQDGDSSYNEQFF. The CDR3 DNA sequence: TGCGCCAGCAGCCAAGATGGGGATAGCTCCTACAATGAGCAGTTCTTC.

The V gene is TRBV7-9, the J gene TRBJ2-7, with D unresolved. The CDR3 extends over 12 amino acids. Trimming removed 5 bases at V and 3 bases at J, with 8 bases between. The germline gives CDR1 SEHNR, CDR2 FQNEAQ (reference sequence). The chain's CDR3 is CASSLNLYEQYF. For the CDR3, the DNA is TGTGCCAGCAGCCTCAACCTCTACGAGCAGTACTTC.

This chain uses TRBV5-6 with TRBJ2-3, with a possible D match to TRBD1 (6 bases). The CDR3 extends over 15 amino acids. CDR1 SGHDT and CDR2 YYEEEE come from the germline V gene. V was clipped by 2 bases and J by 6 bases, with 16 bases between them. In nucleotides, the CDR3 is TGTGCCAGCAGCTTCGGTACAGGGACGTGGGATACGCAGTATTTT. As protein: CASSFGTGTWDTQYF.